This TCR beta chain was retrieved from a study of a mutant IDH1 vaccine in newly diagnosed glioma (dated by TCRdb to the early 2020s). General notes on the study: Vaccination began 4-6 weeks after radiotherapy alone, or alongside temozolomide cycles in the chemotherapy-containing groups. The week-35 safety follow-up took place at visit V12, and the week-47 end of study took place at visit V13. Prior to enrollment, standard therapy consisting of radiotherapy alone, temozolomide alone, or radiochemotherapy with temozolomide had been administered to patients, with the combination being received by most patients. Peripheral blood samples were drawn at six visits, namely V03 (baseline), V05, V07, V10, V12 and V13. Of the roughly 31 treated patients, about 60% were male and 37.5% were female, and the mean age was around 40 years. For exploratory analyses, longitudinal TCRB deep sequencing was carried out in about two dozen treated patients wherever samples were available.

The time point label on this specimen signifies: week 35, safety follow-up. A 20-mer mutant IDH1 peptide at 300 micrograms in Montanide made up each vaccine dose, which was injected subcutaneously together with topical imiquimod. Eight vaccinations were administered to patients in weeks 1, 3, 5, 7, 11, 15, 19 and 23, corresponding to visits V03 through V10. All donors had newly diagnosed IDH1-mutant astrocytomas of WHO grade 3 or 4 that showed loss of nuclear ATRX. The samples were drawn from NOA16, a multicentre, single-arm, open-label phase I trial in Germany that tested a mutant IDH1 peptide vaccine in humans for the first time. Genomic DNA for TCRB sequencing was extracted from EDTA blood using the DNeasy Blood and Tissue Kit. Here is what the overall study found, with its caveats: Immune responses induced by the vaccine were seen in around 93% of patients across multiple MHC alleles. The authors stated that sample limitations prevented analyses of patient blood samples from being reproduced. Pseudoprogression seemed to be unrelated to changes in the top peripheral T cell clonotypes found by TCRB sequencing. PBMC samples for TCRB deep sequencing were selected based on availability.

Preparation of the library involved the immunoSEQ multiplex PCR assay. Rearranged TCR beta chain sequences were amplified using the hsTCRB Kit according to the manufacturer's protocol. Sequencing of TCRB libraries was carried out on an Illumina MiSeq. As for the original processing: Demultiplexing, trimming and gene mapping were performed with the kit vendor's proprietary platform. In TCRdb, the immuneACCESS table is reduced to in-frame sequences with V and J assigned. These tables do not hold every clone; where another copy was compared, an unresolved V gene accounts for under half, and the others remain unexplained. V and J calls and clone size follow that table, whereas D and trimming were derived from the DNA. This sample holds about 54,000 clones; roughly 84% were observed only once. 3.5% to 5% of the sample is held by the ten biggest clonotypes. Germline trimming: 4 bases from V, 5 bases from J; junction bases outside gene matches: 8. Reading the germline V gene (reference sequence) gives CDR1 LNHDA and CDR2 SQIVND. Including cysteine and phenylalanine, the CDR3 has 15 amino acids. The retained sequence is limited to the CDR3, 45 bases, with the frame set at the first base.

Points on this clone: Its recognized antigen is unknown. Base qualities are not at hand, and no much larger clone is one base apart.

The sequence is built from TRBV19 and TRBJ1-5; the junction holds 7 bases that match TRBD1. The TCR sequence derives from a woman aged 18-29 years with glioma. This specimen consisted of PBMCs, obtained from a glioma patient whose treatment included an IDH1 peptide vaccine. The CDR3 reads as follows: CASSNDAGGYQPQHF. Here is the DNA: TGTGCCAGTAGTAATGATGCAGGGGGGTATCAGCCCCAGCATTTT.